This is a list of T cell receptor beta chains from one sample in a study of blood T cell repertoires in COVID-19. Measured with immunoSEQ multiplex PCR; TCRdb has only the in-frame clones, and not every one. The table shows 150,000 to 200,000 clones, with approximately 90% occurring only once. Specimen: PBMCs or T cells enriched from blood (not recorded which). These receptors were taken from a woman under 40 who had recovered from COVID-19. The CDR3 runs from the conserved cysteine through the conserved F or W. D genes are given only for firm matches. Clone size is not always given. Where it is, it says once, few, many or a class for expanded clones.

D gene	V gene	clone size	J gene	CDR3 protein	CDR3 DNA
NA	TRBV6-2/TRBV6-3	NA	TRBJ1-2	CASSYVSGYTF	TGTGCCAGCAGTTACGTGAGTGGCTACACCTTC
TRBD2	TRBV13	NA	TRBJ2-3	CASSLTSGRINTDTQYF	TGTGCCAGCAGCTTAACTAGCGGGAGGATAAACACAGATACGCAGTATTTT
NA	TRBV6-2/TRBV6-3	NA	TRBJ2-3	CASSYSWGGDTQYF	TGTGCCAGCAGTTACTCTTGGGGAGGAGATACGCAGTATTTT
NA	TRBV2	NA	TRBJ1-3	CASSERGSGNTIYF	TGTGCCAGCAGTGAAAGGGGCTCTGGAAACACCATATATTTT
NA	TRBV19	NA	TRBJ1-4	CASSSKEGFQEKLFF	TGTGCCAGTAGTTCTAAGGAGGGGTTTCAGGAAAAACTGTTTTTT
NA	TRBV6-5	NA	TRBJ2-4	CASSYSGTSNIQYF	TGTGCCAGCAGTTACTCGGGGACATCTAACATTCAGTACTTC
NA	TRBV15	NA	TRBJ1-2	CATSRDFDGSGGANYGYTF	TGTGCCACCAGCAGAGATTTCGATGGGTCTGGCGGCGCTAACTATGGCTACACCTTC
NA	TRBV28	NA	TRBJ1-4	CASSERGGGNEKLFF	TGTGCCAGCAGCGAGCGAGGGGGGGGTAATGAAAAACTGTTTTTT
NA	TRBV25-1	NA	TRBJ1-1	CASSEGLATLDTEAFF	TGTGCCAGCAGTGAGGGGCTCGCCACGTTGGACACTGAAGCTTTCTTT
TRBD2	TRBV4-2	NA	TRBJ2-1	CASSQGFTSGKNEQFF	TGTGCCAGCAGCCAAGGCTTCACTAGCGGAAAAAATGAGCAGTTCTTC
NA	TRBV11-3	NA	TRBJ1-5	CASSLGGQPQHF	TGTGCCAGCAGCTTAGGGGGCCAGCCCCAGCATTTT
TRBD1	TRBV2	NA	TRBJ1-5	CASRDRGQENQPQHF	TGTGCCAGCCGGGACAGGGGGCAAGAGAATCAGCCCCAGCATTTT
NA	TRBV7-2	once	TRBJ1-3	CASSPDVSGNTIYF	TGTGCCAGCAGCCCAGATGTCTCTGGAAACACCATATATTTT
TRBD1	TRBV6-5	once	TRBJ2-5	CASSTGQPETQYF	TGTGCCAGCAGTACGGGACAGCCGGAGACCCAGTACTTC
NA	TRBV5-8	once	TRBJ1-2	CASRLDSSNYGYTF	TGTGCCAGCAGGTTGGACAGTTCTAACTATGGCTACACCTTC
NA	TRBV4-1	NA	TRBJ2-1	CASSQEPSGLLNNEQFF	TGCGCCAGCAGCCAAGAACCCAGCGGATTATTAAACAATGAGCAGTTCTTC
TRBD2	TRBV4-3	NA	TRBJ2-1	CASSQDRTRLNEQFF	TGCGCCAGCAGCCAAGATCGGACTAGGCTCAATGAGCAGTTCTTC
NA	TRBV5-1	NA	TRBJ1-6	CASSLAGGLYSPLHF	TGCGCCAGCAGCTTGGCGGGCGGACTCTATTCACCCCTCCACTTT
TRBD2	TRBV6-4	NA	TRBJ2-3	CASSRASGGTDTQYF	TGTGCCAGCTCTAGGGCTAGCGGGGGGACAGATACGCAGTATTTT
TRBD2	TRBV7-8	NA	TRBJ2-5	CASSIAGGGETQYF	TGTGCCAGCAGCATAGCGGGGGGGGGTGAGACCCAGTACTTC
TRBD1	TRBV13	NA	TRBJ2-5	CASSLEHGTDPGETQYF	TGTGCCAGCAGCTTAGAACATGGGACAGACCCCGGGGAGACCCAGTACTTC
NA	TRBV7-6	once	TRBJ1-1	CASSPPVGGRNTEAFF	TGTGCCAGCAGCCCCCCTGTGGGCGGGAGGAACACTGAAGCTTTCTTT
TRBD1	TRBV6-5	NA	TRBJ2-7	CASSYSAGGYEQYF	TGTGCCAGCAGTTACTCGGCAGGGGGCTACGAGCAGTACTTC
TRBD2	TRBV4-3	NA	TRBJ2-1	CASSQEGRAGVGNEQFF	TGCGCCAGCAGCCAAGAAGGGCGGGCGGGGGTTGGCAATGAGCAGTTCTTC
NA	TRBV7-2	NA	TRBJ2-1	CASSLNQYNEQFF	TGTGCCAGCAGCTTGAACCAGTACAATGAGCAGTTCTTC
NA	TRBV27	once	TRBJ1-6	CASSFKFRQRNSPLHF	TGTGCCAGCAGTTTTAAGTTCCGACAGCGTAATTCACCCCTCCACTTT
TRBD2	TRBV9	NA	TRBJ2-7	CASTHRTSGILSYEQYF	TGTGCTTCGACCCACAGGACTAGCGGGATCCTCTCCTACGAGCAGTACTTC
NA	TRBV7-2	NA	TRBJ2-7	CASSSRSSRLGTKWDEQYF	TGTGCCAGCAGCTCGCGATCGAGTAGACTAGGTACAAAGTGGGACGAGCAGTACTTC
NA	TRBV24-1	NA	TRBJ2-1	CATQSLRYNEQFF	TGTGCCACCCAGAGTTTGCGGTACAATGAGCAGTTCTTC
TRBD2	TRBV7-7	NA	TRBJ2-3	CASSLGGGTSPTDTQYF	TGTGCTAGCAGCTTGGGCGGGGGGACCTCCCCCACAGATACGCAGTATTTT
TRBD2	TRBV10-2	NA	TRBJ2-1	CASKGLAGAGDEQFF	TGCGCCAGCAAAGGACTAGCGGGAGCGGGAGATGAGCAGTTCTTC
TRBD2	TRBV7-2	NA	TRBJ2-2	CASSLIWVAGGPSGELFF	TGTGCCAGCAGCTTAATATGGGTAGCGGGAGGGCCAAGCGGGGAGCTGTTTTTT
TRBD2	TRBV29-1	NA	TRBJ2-3	CSATGTSGITDTQYF	TGCAGCGCCACCGGGACTAGCGGGATCACAGATACGCAGTATTTT
NA	TRBV6-2/TRBV6-3	once	TRBJ1-2	CASSNSRQADGYTF	TGTGCCAGCAGTAACAGTCGGCAGGCCGATGGCTACACCTTC
NA	TRBV19	NA	TRBJ1-5	CASSRGGLSNQPQHF	TGTGCCAGTAGTCGCGGAGGGCTAAGCAATCAGCCCCAGCATTTT
TRBD1	TRBV11-3	NA	TRBJ1-1	CASSFPRTGNTEAFF	TGTGCCAGCAGCTTTCCCAGGACAGGAAACACTGAAGCTTTCTTT
NA	TRBV6-2/TRBV6-3	NA	TRBJ2-7	CASSPLRPGEEQYF	TGTGCCAGCAGCCCCCTTCGGCCAGGGGAGGAGCAGTACTTC
NA	TRBV24-1	once	TRBJ1-1	CATRGGDTEAFF	TGTGCCACCAGGGGGGGGGACACTGAAGCTTTCTTT
TRBD2	TRBV7-9	NA	TRBJ2-1	CASSLEGGSSYNEQFF	TGTGCCAGCAGCTTAGAAGGCGGGAGCTCCTACAATGAGCAGTTCTTC
TRBD1	TRBV10-3	once	TRBJ2-7	CAIRPRHGTGKDNEQYF	TGTGCCATCAGACCAAGACACGGGACAGGAAAGGATAACGAGCAGTACTTC
NA	TRBV11-2	NA	TRBJ1-1	CASGGRRNTEAFF	TGTGCCAGCGGGGGCAGACGGAACACTGAAGCTTTCTTT
TRBD1	TRBV15	NA	TRBJ1-1	CATSKDRGTEAFF	TGTGCCACCAGCAAAGACAGGGGGACTGAAGCTTTCTTT
TRBD1	TRBV27	NA	TRBJ2-2	CASRSTGVKAGELFF	TGTGCCAGCAGGTCGACAGGGGTTAAGGCCGGGGAGCTGTTTTTT
NA	TRBV4-2	NA	TRBJ1-6	CASSQDSEFYNSPLHF	TGTGCCAGCAGCCAAGATAGTGAGTTCTACAATTCACCCCTCCACTTT
TRBD2	TRBV19	few	TRBJ2-3	CASGTSGTDTQYF	TGTGCCAGCGGGACTAGCGGCACAGATACGCAGTATTTT
TRBD2	TRBV29-1	NA	TRBJ2-1	CSVATSGNYNEQFF	TGCAGCGTTGCGACTAGCGGAAACTACAATGAGCAGTTCTTC
NA	TRBV2	NA	TRBJ1-6	CASSRETGLDNSPLHF	TGTGCCAGCAGTAGGGAGACGGGTTTAGATAATTCACCCCTCCACTTT
TRBD2	TRBV4-1	once	TRBJ2-3	CASSQEGGTSGGITDTQYF	TGCGCCAGCAGCCAAGAGGGAGGGACTAGCGGGGGGATAACAGATACGCAGTATTTT
NA	TRBV4-2	NA	TRBJ2-1	CASSQGELLNEQFF	TGTGCCAGCAGCCAAGGCGAACTCCTTAATGAGCAGTTCTTC
TRBD1	TRBV12-3/TRBV12-4	NA	TRBJ1-5	CASSTGEDQPQHF	TGTGCCAGCAGTACAGGGGAGGATCAGCCCCAGCATTTT
TRBD1	TRBV18	NA	TRBJ1-5	CASSIGGTGVGNQPQHF	TGTGCCAGCTCCATAGGGGGGACAGGGGTTGGCAATCAGCCCCAGCATTTT
TRBD2	TRBV27	NA	TRBJ2-1	CASSSPLAGGYNEQFF	TGTGCCAGCAGTTCGCCTCTAGCGGGGGGATACAATGAGCAGTTCTTC
NA	TRBV13	NA	TRBJ2-1	CASTEGAGGIYNEQFF	TGTGCCAGCACCGAGGGGGCGGGAGGTATCTACAATGAGCAGTTCTTC
NA	TRBV27	NA	TRBJ1-3	CASSHGRQGTIYF	TGTGCCAGCAGTCATGGGAGGCAGGGAACCATATATTTT
TRBD2	TRBV9	NA	TRBJ2-2	CASSPRLAVTGELFF	TGTGCCAGCAGCCCCAGACTAGCTGTCACCGGGGAGCTGTTTTTT
TRBD2	TRBV2	once	TRBJ2-7	CASRGLANSYEQYF	TGTGCCAGCAGGGGACTAGCGAACTCCTACGAGCAGTACTTC
TRBD2	TRBV9	NA	TRBJ2-1	CASSARLAQDEQFF	TGTGCCAGCAGCGCCCGACTAGCTCAGGATGAGCAGTTCTTC
NA	TRBV9	NA	TRBJ2-1	CASSVVGAGGTLYNEQFF	TGTGCCAGCAGCGTAGTCGGAGCGGGCGGGACCCTGTACAATGAGCAGTTCTTC
NA	TRBV2	NA	TRBJ2-5	CASSEWGLKETQYF	TGTGCCAGCAGTGAATGGGGCCTCAAAGAGACCCAGTACTTC
TRBD1	TRBV5-1	NA	TRBJ1-2	CASSLLQGDYGYTF	TGCGCCAGCAGCTTACTACAGGGGGACTATGGCTACACCTTC